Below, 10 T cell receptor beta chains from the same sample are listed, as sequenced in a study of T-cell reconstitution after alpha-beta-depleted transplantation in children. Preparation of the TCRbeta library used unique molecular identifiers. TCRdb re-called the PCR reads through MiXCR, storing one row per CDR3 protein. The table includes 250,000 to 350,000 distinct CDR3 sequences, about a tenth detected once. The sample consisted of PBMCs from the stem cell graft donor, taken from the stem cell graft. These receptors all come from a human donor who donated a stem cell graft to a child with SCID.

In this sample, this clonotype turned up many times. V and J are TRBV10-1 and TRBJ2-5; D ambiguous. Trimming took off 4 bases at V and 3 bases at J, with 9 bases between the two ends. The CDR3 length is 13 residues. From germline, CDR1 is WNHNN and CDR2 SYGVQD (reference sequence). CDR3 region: CASSATEKETQYF. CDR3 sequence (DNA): TGCGCCAGCAGTGCCACAGAGAAAGAGACCCAGTACTTC.

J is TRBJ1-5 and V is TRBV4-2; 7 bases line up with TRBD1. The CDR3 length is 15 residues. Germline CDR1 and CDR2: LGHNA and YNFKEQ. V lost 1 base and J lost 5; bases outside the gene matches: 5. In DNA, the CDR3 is TGTGCCAGCAGCCAAGTTGAGGGGGCTCATCAGCCCCAGCATTTT. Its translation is CASSQVEGAHQPQHF.

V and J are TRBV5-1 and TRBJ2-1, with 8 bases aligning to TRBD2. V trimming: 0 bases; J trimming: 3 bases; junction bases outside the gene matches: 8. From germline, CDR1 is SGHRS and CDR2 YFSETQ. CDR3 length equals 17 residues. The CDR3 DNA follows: TGCGCCAGCAGCTTGGCCAGATTTGCGGGGGGCTACAATGAGCAGTTCTTC. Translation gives CASSLARFAGGYNEQFF.

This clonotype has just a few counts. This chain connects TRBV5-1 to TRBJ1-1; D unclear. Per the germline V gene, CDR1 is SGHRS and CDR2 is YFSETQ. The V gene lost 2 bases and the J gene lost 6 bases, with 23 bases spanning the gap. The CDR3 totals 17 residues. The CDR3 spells CASSFSSAKAPLAEAFF. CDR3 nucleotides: TGCGCCAGCAGCTTTTCGTCCGCGAAGGCCCCGTTGGCTGAAGCTTTCTTT.

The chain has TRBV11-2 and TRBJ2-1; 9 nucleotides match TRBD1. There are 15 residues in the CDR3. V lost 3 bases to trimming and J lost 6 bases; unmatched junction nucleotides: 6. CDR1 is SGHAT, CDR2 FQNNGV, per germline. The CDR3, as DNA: TGTGCCAGCAGCTTTGTTACGGGACAGGGCAATGAGCAGTTCTTC. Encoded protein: CASSFVTGQGNEQFF.

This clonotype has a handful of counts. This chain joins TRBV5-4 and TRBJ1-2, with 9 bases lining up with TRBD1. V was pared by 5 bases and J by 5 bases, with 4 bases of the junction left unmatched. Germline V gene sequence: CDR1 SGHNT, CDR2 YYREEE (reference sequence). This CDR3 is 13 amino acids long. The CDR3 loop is CASRGQGGYGYTF. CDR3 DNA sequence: TGTGCCAGCAGGGGACAGGGCGGGTATGGCTACACCTTC.

The CDR3 nucleotides are TGTGCCAGCAGCTCGGGACAGGGCCCCCTCGGGGAGCAGTACTTC. Protein sequence: CASSSGQGPLGEQYF. The V gene is TRBV5-5, the J gene TRBJ2-7, with 9 bases lining up with TRBD1. This CDR3 has 15 amino acids. Trimming at V came to 3 bases and at J to 7 bases, leaving 11 bases not matched to a gene. The germline gives CDR1 SGHKS, CDR2 YYEKEE (reference sequence).

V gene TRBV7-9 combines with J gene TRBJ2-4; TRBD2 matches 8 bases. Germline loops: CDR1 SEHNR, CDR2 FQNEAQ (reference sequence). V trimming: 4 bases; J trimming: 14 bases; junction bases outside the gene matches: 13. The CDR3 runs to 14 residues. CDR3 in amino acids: CASSSTMTPGLEYF. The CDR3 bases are TGTGCCAGCAGCTCTACAATGACGCCGGGACTAGAGTACTTC.

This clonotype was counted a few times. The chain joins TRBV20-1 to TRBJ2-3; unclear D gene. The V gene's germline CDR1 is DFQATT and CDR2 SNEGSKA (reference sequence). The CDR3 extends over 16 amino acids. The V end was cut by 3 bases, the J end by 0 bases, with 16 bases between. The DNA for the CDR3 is TGCAGTGCTAGGCGCCCATTCCAAGGGAGCACAGATACGCAGTATTTT. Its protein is CSARRPFQGSTDTQYF.

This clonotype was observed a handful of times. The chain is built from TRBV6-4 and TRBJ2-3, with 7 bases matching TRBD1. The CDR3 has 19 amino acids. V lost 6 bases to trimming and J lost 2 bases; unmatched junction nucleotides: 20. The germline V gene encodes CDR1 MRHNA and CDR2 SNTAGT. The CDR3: CASSLKRQGPLTLTDTQYF. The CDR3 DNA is TGTGCCAGCAGCCTTAAGAGACAGGGCCCTCTTACCCTCACAGATACGCAGTATTTT.